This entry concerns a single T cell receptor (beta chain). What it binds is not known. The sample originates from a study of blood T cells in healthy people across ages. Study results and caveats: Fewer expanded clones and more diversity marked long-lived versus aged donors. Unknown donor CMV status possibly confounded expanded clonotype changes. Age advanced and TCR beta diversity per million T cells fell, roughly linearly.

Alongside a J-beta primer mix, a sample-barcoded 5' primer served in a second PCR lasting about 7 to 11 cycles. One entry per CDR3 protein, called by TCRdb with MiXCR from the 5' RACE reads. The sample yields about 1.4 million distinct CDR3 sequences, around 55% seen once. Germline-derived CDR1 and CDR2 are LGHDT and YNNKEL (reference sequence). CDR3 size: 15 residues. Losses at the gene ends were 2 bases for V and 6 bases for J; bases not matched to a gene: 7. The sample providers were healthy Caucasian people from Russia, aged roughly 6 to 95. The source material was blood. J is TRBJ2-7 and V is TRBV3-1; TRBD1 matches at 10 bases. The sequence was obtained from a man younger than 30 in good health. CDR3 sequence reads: CASSQRQGAWSEQYF. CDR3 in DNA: TGTGCCAGCAGCCAACGACAGGGGGCGTGGAGCGAGCAGTACTTC.